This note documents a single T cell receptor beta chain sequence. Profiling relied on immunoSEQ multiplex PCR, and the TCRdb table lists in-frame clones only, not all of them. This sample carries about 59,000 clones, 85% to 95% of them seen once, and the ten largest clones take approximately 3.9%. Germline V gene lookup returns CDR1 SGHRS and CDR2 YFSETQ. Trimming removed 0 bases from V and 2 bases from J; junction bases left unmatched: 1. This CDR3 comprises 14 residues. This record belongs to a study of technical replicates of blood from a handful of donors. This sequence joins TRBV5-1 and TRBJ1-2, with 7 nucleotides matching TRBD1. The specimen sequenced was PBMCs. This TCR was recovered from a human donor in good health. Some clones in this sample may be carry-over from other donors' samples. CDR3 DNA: TGCGCCAGCAGCTTGGGACAGGGCAACTATGGCTACACCTTC. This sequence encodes CASSLGQGNYGYTF.